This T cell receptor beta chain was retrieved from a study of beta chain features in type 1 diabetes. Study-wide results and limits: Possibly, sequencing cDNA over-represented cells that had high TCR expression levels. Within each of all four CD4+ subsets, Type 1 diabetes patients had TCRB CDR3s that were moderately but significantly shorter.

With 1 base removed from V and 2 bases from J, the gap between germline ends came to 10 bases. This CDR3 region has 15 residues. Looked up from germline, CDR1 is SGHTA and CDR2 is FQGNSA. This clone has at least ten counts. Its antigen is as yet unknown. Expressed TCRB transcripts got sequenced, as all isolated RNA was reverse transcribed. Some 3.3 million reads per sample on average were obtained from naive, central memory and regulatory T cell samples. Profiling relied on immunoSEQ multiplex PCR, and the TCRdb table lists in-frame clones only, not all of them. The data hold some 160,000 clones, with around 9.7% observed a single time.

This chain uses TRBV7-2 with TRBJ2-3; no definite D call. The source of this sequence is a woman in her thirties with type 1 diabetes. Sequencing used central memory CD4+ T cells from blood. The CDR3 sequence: CASSLDPDPTDTQYF. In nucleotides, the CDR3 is TGTGCCAGCAGCTTAGATCCAGATCCCACAGATACGCAGTATTTT.